This entry lists 28 T cell receptor beta chains sequenced from one sample in a study of Graves' ophthalmopathy and Graves' hyperthyroidism. The sequenced template was RNA, covering the TCR beta CDR3 region. An initial RT-PCR round employing HTBI primers preceded a second-round multiplex PCR. TCRdb redid the calling of the multiplex PCR reads with MiXCR, one entry per CDR3 protein. The data contain roughly 500,000 distinct CDR3 sequences, approximately 15% of them singletons. Sequenced sample: blood. The receptors stem from a woman in her twenties or thirties with Graves' ophthalmopathy.

The rearrangement joins TRBV6-1 to TRBJ1-5; the D is unclear. The CDR3 has 12 residues. Germline assignment: CDR1 MNHNS and CDR2 SASEGT. V was trimmed by 7 bases and J by 9 bases, leaving 13 bases between them. The CDR3 spells CASKNGLSPQHF. Written as DNA, the CDR3 is TGTGCCAGCAAGAACGGACTTTCGCCCCAGCATTTT.

The gene calls are TRBV6-1 and TRBJ1-1; 7 bases are shared with TRBD1. Losses at the gene ends were 4 bases for V and 6 bases for J; bases not matched to a gene: 8. Germline CDR1 MNHNS, CDR2 SASEGT. This CDR3 spans 14 amino acids. The CDR3 reads CASSATGLGAEAFF. Written as DNA, the CDR3 is TGTGCCAGCAGTGCGACAGGGCTCGGGGCTGAAGCTTTCTTT.

This clonotype was counted a few times. The genes are TRBV10-1 and TRBJ2-7, with 8 bases that match TRBD2. The CDR3 runs to 15 residues. Trimming removed 2 bases from V and 3 bases from J; junction bases left unmatched: 6. From germline, CDR1 is WNHNN and CDR2 SYGVQD (reference sequence). For the CDR3, the DNA is TGCGCCAGCAGTGAGGCACTAGCGGCACGCTACGAGCAGTACTTC. Its translation is CASSEALAARYEQYF.

J is TRBJ1-6 and V is TRBV12-3 or TRBV12-4; 10 bases map to TRBD1. This CDR3 has 14 residues. With V trimmed by 4 bases and J by 9 bases, 3 bases remained unmatched. Here the CDR3 reads CASSSTGGSSPLHF. The CDR3 nucleotides read TGTGCCAGCAGTTCGACAGGGGGCTCTTCACCCCTCCACTTT.

Details on this clonotype: The junction departs from the called germline gene at one end, perhaps through a read error. This chain uses TRBV12-3 or TRBV12-4 with TRBJ1-5; D is perhaps TRBD1 (6 bases). The CDR3 consists of 15 residues. The CDR3 DNA sequence: TGTGCCAGCAGTTTACGGACAGTCGGCAATCAGCCTCAGCATTTT. It encodes CASSLRTVGNQPQHF.

This clonotype has only one observation. CDR3 sequence reads: CASSSLNRGPNTEAFF. CDR3 DNA sequence: TGTGCCAGCAGTTCCCTGAACAGGGGGCCTAACACTGAAGCTTTCTTT. The chain recombines TRBV12-3 or TRBV12-4 with TRBJ1-1; 9 bases agree with TRBD1. The CDR3 is 16 residues long. With 4 bases clipped from V and 2 bases from J, the junction kept 8 bases outside the gene matches.

The rearrangement joins TRBV30 to TRBJ1-1, with TRBD1 identical over 7 bases. V trimming: 2 bases; J trimming: 6 bases; junction bases outside the gene matches: 3. The CDR3 runs to 12 residues. Germline V gene lookup returns CDR1 GTSNPN and CDR2 SVGIG (reference sequence). CDR3: CAWSKQGAEAFF. Here the CDR3 DNA reads TGTGCCTGGAGTAAGCAGGGGGCTGAAGCTTTCTTT.

This clonotype was recorded many times. The chain has TRBV6-1 and TRBJ2-7, with D uncertain. CDR1 is MNHNS, CDR2 SASEGT, per germline. This CDR3 comprises 10 residues. V lost 8 bases and J lost 7, with 9 bases in between. The chain's CDR3 is CASGWIEQYF. As DNA, the CDR3 is TGTGCCAGCGGGTGGATAGAGCAGTACTTC.

In its sample, this clonotype was seen many times. This chain connects TRBV5-1 to TRBJ1-1; 9 nucleotides agree with TRBD1. CDR1 is SGHRS and CDR2 is YFSETQ in the germline V gene. The CDR3 consists of 16 residues. J lost 1 base, V lost 3 bases, and 7 bases had no gene match. This chain's CDR3 is CASSSGTGNPNTEAFF. The CDR3 coding sequence is TGCGCCAGCAGCTCCGGGACAGGGAACCCGAACACTGAAGCTTTCTTT.

Points on this clonotype: A read error may account for a junction end that differs from germline. The chain carries TRBV10-3 and TRBJ1-2, with D hard to call. The CDR3 has 9 amino acids. The germline CDR1 and CDR2 sequences are ENHRY and SYGVKD. The CDR3 here is CGIGAGYTF. The CDR3 coding sequence is TGTGGCATCGGAGCCGGTTACACCTTC.

The chain recombines TRBV19 with TRBJ1-1, with D perhaps matching TRBD1 (5 bases). Trimming took 1 base from V and 6 from J, leaving 12 bases between them. The V gene's germline CDR1 is LNHDA and CDR2 SQIVND (reference sequence). The CDR3 sequence is 14 residues long. CDR3 loop: CASSIGPGGAEAFF. In DNA form, the CDR3 reads TGTGCCAGTAGTATAGGTCCGGGAGGGGCTGAAGCTTTCTTT.

The chain carries TRBV6-1 and TRBJ1-5; D possibly corresponds to TRBD1 (5 bases). Germline V gene lookup returns CDR1 MNHNS and CDR2 SASEGT. V lost 3 bases, J lost 0 bases, and 12 bases lay in between. The CDR3 is 16 residues long. This chain's CDR3 is CASSDRAGLSNQPQHF. CDR3 DNA sequence: TGTGCCAGCAGTGACAGGGCAGGTCTTAGCAATCAGCCCCAGCATTTT.

There are many counts of this clonotype. V and J are TRBV2 and TRBJ2-7; D not certain. Looked up from germline, CDR1 is SNHLY and CDR2 is FYNNEI. The V end was cut by 0 bases, the J end by 1 base, with 4 bases between. This CDR3 is 13 amino acids long. CDR3 DNA sequence: TGTGCCAGCAGTGAAGCGCGTTCCTACGAGCAGTACTTC. As protein: CASSEARSYEQYF.

This clonotype turned up a few times. The chain is built from TRBV4-1 and TRBJ2-5; 9 bases map to TRBD2. The CDR3 is made up of 16 amino acids. Trimming removed 6 bases from V and 5 bases from J; junction bases left unmatched: 13. From germline, CDR1 is MGHRA and CDR2 YSYEKL. The CDR3 reads CASRKGSSGGTETQYF. The DNA for the CDR3 is TGCGCCAGCAGGAAGGGATCCAGCGGGGGGACGGAGACCCAGTACTTC.

This clonotype turned up a few times. The chain couples TRBV7-3 to TRBJ2-5; maybe TRBD2 (6 bases). V was clipped by 0 bases and J by 9 bases, with 11 bases between them. Germline assignment: CDR1 SGHTA and CDR2 FQGTGA. This CDR3 region has 13 residues. CDR3 bases: TGTGCCAGCAGCTTAACAGGACTACAAGCCCAGTACTTC. Encoded protein: CASSLTGLQAQYF.

Of note for this clonotype: The CDR3 does not close with the conserved phenylalanine or tryptophan, likely indicating a read error. The chain joins TRBV12-3 or TRBV12-4 to TRBJ1-3; no firm D call. The CDR3 has 13 residues. CDR3 in DNA: TGTACCAGCAGTGGAGACCCTGGAAAGACCATATATTTG. Translated: CTSSGDPGKTIYL.

The table lists this clonotype with a few counts. This may arise from a read error, as a much more abundant clone is one base away. The chain is built from TRBV30 and TRBJ1-1; 7 nucleotides line up with TRBD1. Germline CDR1 GTSNPN, CDR2 SVGIG (reference sequence). The CDR3 is made up of 13 amino acids. CDR3 protein: CAWSIQGNTESFF. The CDR3 DNA is TGTGCCTGGAGCATACAGGGGAACACTGAATCTTTCTTT.

The genes are TRBV30 and TRBJ1-5; D not resolved. CDR3 length equals 13 residues. V shed 5 bases and J shed 5 bases, with 13 bases lying between them. Germline CDR1 is GTSNPN and CDR2 is SVGIG (reference sequence). CDR3 region: CAWESPGDQPQHF. The CDR3 coding sequence is TGTGCCTGGGAATCGCCAGGCGATCAGCCCCAGCATTTT.

The sample holds many counts of this clonotype. The V and J genes are TRBV7-2 and TRBJ1-2; the match to TRBD1 covers 9 bases. With 5 bases clipped from V and 4 bases from J, the junction kept 8 bases outside the gene matches. The germline gives CDR1 SGHTA, CDR2 FQGNSA. This CDR3 has 15 amino acids. The CDR3 bases are TGTGCCAGCAGCACTCCCGACAGGGGGATCTATGGCTACACCTTC. Its protein product is CASSTPDRGIYGYTF.

The V gene is TRBV6-1, the J gene TRBJ1-1, with TRBD1 matching over 8 bases. Germline V gene sequence: CDR1 MNHNS, CDR2 SASEGT. The V segment lost 4 bases and the J segment 0 bases; nucleotides outside the gene matches: 7. CDR3 size: 16 residues. CDR3 sequence reads: CASSATTGVVNTEAFF. In DNA form, the CDR3 reads TGTGCCAGCAGTGCTACGACAGGGGTGGTGAACACTGAAGCTTTCTTT.

This clonotype was detected ten times or more. V gene TRBV6-5 combines with J gene TRBJ2-7, with a tentative D call TRBD2 (5 bases). Trimming left V 1 base short and J 5 bases short, with 15 bases between. This CDR3 is built from 15 residues. Germline lookup yields CDR1 MNHEY and CDR2 SVGAGI. This CDR3 reads CASSYFRANGDEQYF. CDR3 in DNA: TGTGCCAGCAGTTACTTTCGGGCGAACGGGGACGAGCAGTACTTC.

J is TRBJ2-2 and V is TRBV20-1; TRBD2 matches at 16 bases. CDR3 length: 17 residues. V lost 5 bases to trimming and J lost 5 bases; unmatched junction nucleotides: 8. Germline CDR1 DFQATT, CDR2 SNEGSKA (reference sequence). The CDR3 reads CSAAGTSGRARTGELFF. DNA for the CDR3: TGCAGTGCTGCCGGGACTAGCGGGAGGGCGAGGACCGGGGAGCTGTTTTTT.

This chain connects TRBV6-1 to TRBJ1-6; 10 bases are a match to TRBD1. This CDR3 has 14 residues. Trimming at V came to 7 bases and at J to 10 bases, leaving 7 bases not matched to a gene. Germline CDR1 reads MNHNS; CDR2 reads SASEGT. CDR3: CASKAGTGESPLHF. CDR3 DNA sequence: TGTGCCAGCAAAGCCGGGACAGGGGAATCACCCCTCCACTTT.

This clonotype was picked up many times. The chain is built from TRBV6-1 and TRBJ2-4, with D possibly TRBD2 on 5 matching bases. This CDR3 has 17 residues. Germline V gives CDR1 MNHNS, CDR2 SASEGT. The V gene lost 3 bases and the J gene lost 1 base, with 16 bases spanning the gap. CDR3 sequence reads: CASSERLHGIAKNIQYF. The CDR3 coding sequence is TGTGCCAGCAGTGAGCGCCTACACGGGATCGCCAAAAACATTCAGTACTTC.

This clonotype has ten or more counts. The J gene is TRBJ1-5, the V gene TRBV6-1, with 9 bases aligning to TRBD1. J was trimmed by 7 bases and V by 1 base; bases with no gene match: 14. Per the germline V gene, CDR1 is MNHNS and CDR2 is SASEGT. The CDR3 has 18 amino acids. The CDR3 DNA reads TGTGCCAGCAGTGAAGGTCCCCACGGAGGGACAGGGAAGCAGCCCCAGCATTTT. Amino acids: CASSEGPHGGTGKQPQHF.

The sample holds a few counts of this clonotype. The chain combines TRBV27 with TRBJ2-6; 7 bases line up with TRBD1. The V and J ends lost 8 bases and 2 bases, in that order; junction bases with no gene match: 6. This CDR3 has 15 amino acids. The germline V gene encodes CDR1 MNHEY and CDR2 SMNVEV (reference sequence). The CDR3 spells CASGSGTAGANVLTF. The CDR3 region has the DNA TGTGCCAGCGGCTCTGGGACAGCTGGGGCCAACGTCCTGACTTTC.

In its sample, this clonotype was seen many times. This sequence joins TRBV6-1 and TRBJ1-5, with D unresolved. The V end was cut by 2 bases, the J end by 6 bases, with 2 bases between. Germline assignment: CDR1 MNHNS and CDR2 SASEGT. The CDR3 consists of 11 residues. As DNA, the CDR3 is TGTGCCAGCAGTGAAAGTCAGCCCCAGCATTTT. Its protein is CASSESQPQHF.

In its sample, this clonotype was seen many times. V gene TRBV24-1 combines with J gene TRBJ1-1; 7 bases match TRBD1. The length of the CDR3 is 13 residues. CDR1 is KGHDR, CDR2 SFDVKD, per germline. J was trimmed by 3 bases and V by 11 bases; bases with no gene match: 8. The CDR3 DNA follows: TGTGCCAGCGGGACAGCTTCTGACACTGAAGCTTTCTTT. Translating gives CASGTASDTEAFF.